These 18 T cell receptor beta chains originate from one sample sequenced in a study of shared clonotypes between healthy human individuals. Using immunoSEQ multiplex PCR, the repertoire was profiled, and TCRdb retains in-frame clones only, with some absent. The repertoire holds approximately 2,300,000 clones, with just under 95% as singletons. Sequenced material: naive CD4+ T cells from PBMCs. Subset denoted: CD45RA+ positively selected. The receptors stem from a man between 18 and 29 years old in good health. Some clones in this sample may be carry-over from other donors' samples.

The chain employs TRBV13 and TRBJ2-1; no definite D call. The CDR3 length is 13 residues. Germline V gene data show CDR1 as PRHDT and CDR2 as FYEKMQ (reference sequence). Trimming removed 5 bases at V and 7 bases at J, with 12 bases between. CDR3 DNA: TGTGCCAGCAGCGAAGATCGTAAGAATGAGCAGTTCTTC. This encodes CASSEDRKNEQFF.

The chain carries TRBV5-4 and TRBJ1-2; maybe TRBD1 (6 bases). V lost 1 base to trimming and J lost 7 bases, with 20 bases between them. The CDR3 runs 16 residues. Germline lookup yields CDR1 SGHNT and CDR2 YYREEE (reference sequence). The DNA for the CDR3 is TGTGCCAGCAGCTTGTTTCGGGGACACGATTTTGGTGGCTACACCTTC. This encodes CASSLFRGHDFGGYTF.

The CDR3 loop reads CASNRPDWTGGYTQYF. The DNA for the CDR3 is TGTGCCAGTAATAGGCCCGACTGGACAGGGGGTTATACGCAGTATTTT. The chain links TRBV28 to TRBJ2-3; 10 bases are a match to TRBD1. The CDR3 runs 16 residues. Germline V CDR1 and CDR2: MDHEN, SYDVKM. After removal of 9 bases from V and 7 bases from J, the junction contained 16 bases not matched to a gene.

The V gene is TRBV5-1, the J gene TRBJ2-7; tentative D call: TRBD1 (6 bases). The CDR3 has 17 residues. Trimming shortened V by 4 bases and J by 2 bases, and 22 bases separated the two germline ends. CDR1 is SGHRS and CDR2 is YFSETQ in the germline V gene. The CDR3 is CASSQTTGRETTYEQYF. In DNA form, the CDR3 reads TGCGCCAGCAGCCAGACCACAGGGCGCGAAACCACCTACGAGCAGTACTTC.

This clone was counted between two and nine times. The chain joins TRBV28 to TRBJ1-3, with D unclear. The V end was cut by 5 bases, the J end by 0 bases, with 11 bases between. CDR3 length equals 15 residues. The germline V gene has CDR1 MDHEN and CDR2 SYDVKM. In DNA, the CDR3 is TGTGCCAGCAGTCCCCAAAGGGTCTCTGGAAACACCATATATTTT. Its protein product is CASSPQRVSGNTIYF.

The chain couples TRBV14 to TRBJ2-7; D possibly corresponds to TRBD2 (5 bases). The V gene lost 4 bases and the J gene lost 6 bases, with 13 bases spanning the gap. Germline-derived CDR1 and CDR2 are SGHDN and FVKESK. The length of the CDR3 is 13 residues. The CDR3 spells CASSLRVEGEQYF. The CDR3 DNA reads as TGTGCCAGCAGCCTTAGGGTCGAGGGCGAGCAGTACTTC.

The J gene is TRBJ2-1, the V gene TRBV5-1; no clear D gene. The CDR3 covers 14 residues. Per germline, CDR1 SGHRS and CDR2 YFSETQ. Trimming cost V 4 bases and J 9 bases, with 17 bases left between them. CDR3 region: CASSRIGPLSEQFF. The CDR3 coding sequence is TGCGCCAGCAGCCGAATCGGACCGCTTAGTGAGCAGTTCTTC. Full variable domain (rest looked up from reference TRBV5-1 and TRBJ2-1): KAGVTQTPRYLIKTRGQQVTLSCSPISGHRSVSWYQQTPGQGLQFLFEYFSETQRNKGNFPGRFSGRQFSNSRSEMNVSTLELGDSALYLCASSRIGPLSEQFFGPGTRLTVL.

The chain carries TRBV11-2 and TRBJ1-2, with D unresolved. This CDR3 region has 13 residues. Trimming stripped 1 base from V and 4 bases from J, with 7 bases between. Germline V gene data show CDR1 as SGHAT and CDR2 as FQNNGV. The CDR3 nucleotides are TGTGCCAGCAGCTTAGGGAGCGTCTATGGCTACACCTTC. It codes for CASSLGSVYGYTF.

V gene TRBV6-4 combines with J gene TRBJ2-1; 11 nucleotides match TRBD2. V dropped 5 bases and J dropped 5; count of bases not matched to a gene: 5. The germline V gene has CDR1 MRHNA and CDR2 SNTAGT. The CDR3 runs 15 residues. CDR3 bases: TGTGCCAGCAGTCCCGGGACTAGCGGAAACAATGAGCAGTTCTTC. Protein: CASSPGTSGNNEQFF.

J is TRBJ1-5 and V is TRBV28; D gene unclear. The CDR3 sequence is 14 residues long. Germline CDR1 MDHEN, CDR2 SYDVKM. V was cut by 2 bases and J by 5 bases, with 10 bases left in between. The CDR3 loop is CASSLRLADQPQHF. CDR3 DNA sequence: TGTGCCAGCAGTTTACGATTGGCGGATCAGCCCCAGCATTTT.

This chain joins TRBV7-6 and TRBJ2-1; 7 bases are shared with TRBD2. Trimming removed 3 bases from V and 9 bases from J; junction bases left unmatched: 5. This CDR3 has 13 amino acids. CDR1 and CDR2 (germline): SGHVS, FNYEAQ. As DNA, the CDR3 is TGTGCCAGCAGCTTGGGCCGCGGGAGTGAGCAGTTCTTC. Its translation: CASSLGRGSEQFF.

The V call is TRBV30, the J call TRBJ1-3; D remains ambiguous. The V gene's germline CDR1 is GTSNPN and CDR2 SVGIG (reference sequence). The CDR3 loop spans 12 amino acids. The chain's CDR3 is CAGWASGNTIYF. The CDR3 nucleotides are TGTGCTGGGTGGGCCTCTGGAAACACCATATATTTT.

The chain recombines TRBV25-1 with TRBJ2-3; 8 bases agree with TRBD2. CDR1 and CDR2 from the germline V gene are MGHDK and SYGVNS. The CDR3 is 14 residues long. J gave up 4 bases and V 9 bases, and 9 bases lay outside the gene matches. The CDR3 reads CARSQRERADTQYF. In nucleotides, the CDR3 is TGTGCCAGAAGCCAGCGGGAGAGGGCAGATACGCAGTATTTT.

The chain has TRBV10-1 and TRBJ2-3; D is ambiguous. Trimming pared 6 bases from V and 2 bases from J, leaving 15 bases between. The germline V gene encodes CDR1 WNHNN and CDR2 SYGVQD (reference sequence). This CDR3 comprises 15 residues. CDR3 nucleotides: TGCGCCAGCAGCGCTACAAAGACTGACACAGATACGCAGTATTTT. Residues: CASSATKTDTDTQYF.

The chain uses TRBV7-9 and TRBJ2-7, with 10 nucleotides matching TRBD2. The germline CDR1 and CDR2 sequences are SEHNR and FQNEAQ (reference sequence). The CDR3 contains 15 residues. J was trimmed by 0 bases and V by 4 bases; bases with no gene match: 3. CDR3 in DNA: TGTGCCAGCAGCTCGGGACTAGCGTTCTCCTACGAGCAGTACTTC. It translates to CASSSGLAFSYEQYF.

The V and J genes are TRBV11-2 and TRBJ2-2, with D perhaps being TRBD1 or TRBD2 (5 bases each). Trimming took 5 bases from V and 3 from J, leaving 22 bases between them. CDR1 is SGHAT, CDR2 FQNNGV, per germline. The CDR3 has 18 residues. This CDR3 is CASSTFVGTGTHTGELFF. In DNA, the CDR3 is TGTGCCAGCAGCACATTCGTAGGGACCGGGACGCACACCGGGGAGCTGTTTTTT.

The chain joins TRBV10-3 to TRBJ2-1; 7 nucleotides match TRBD1. Germline CDR1 is ENHRY and CDR2 is SYGVKD. Losses at the gene ends were 10 bases for V and 2 bases for J; bases not matched to a gene: 8. The CDR3 is 14 amino acids. The CDR3 loop reads CASRDSRTYNEQFF. CDR3 in DNA: TGTGCCAGCCGGGACAGTAGGACCTACAATGAGCAGTTCTTC.

The rearrangement joins TRBV29-1 to TRBJ2-1, with a possible D match to TRBD2 (6 bases). The germline V gene has CDR1 SQVTM and CDR2 ANQGSEA. V lost 1 base to trimming and J lost 9 bases, with 16 bases between them. This CDR3 contains 14 residues. The CDR3 sequence: CSVEGLREWVEQFF. DNA for the CDR3: TGCAGCGTTGAAGGGCTGCGGGAATGGGTTGAGCAGTTCTTC.